Shown below are 14 T cell receptor beta chains from a single sample sequenced in a study of blood T cell repertoires in COVID-19. Sequencing used immunoSEQ multiplex PCR; TCRdb keeps in-frame clones, though not all of them. The table lists around 94,000 clones, around 87% of them singletons. The sample consisted of peripheral blood. The receptors derive from a man between 50 and 59 years old with active or convalescent COVID-19.

The chain recombines TRBV5-4 with TRBJ2-1; 16 bases are shared with TRBD2. V shed 3 bases, J shed 7 bases, and the junction held 7 bases outside the gene matches. From germline, CDR1 is SGHNT and CDR2 YYREEE (reference sequence). This CDR3 comprises 17 residues. CDR3 in DNA: TGTGCCAGCAGCTCAGGGACTAGCGGGGGGGCCGAAAATGAGCAGTTCTTC. Its protein product is CASSSGTSGGAENEQFF.

This rearrangement joins TRBV29-1 to TRBJ2-4; D might be TRBD1 (5 bases). Germline assignment: CDR1 SQVTM and CDR2 ANQGSEA. V was cut by 3 bases and J by 1 base, with 7 bases left in between. The CDR3 has 13 residues. CDR3 in amino acids: CSVEAGAKNIQYF. In DNA form, the CDR3 reads TGCAGCGTTGAGGCAGGGGCCAAAAACATTCAGTACTTC.

This chain links TRBV6-2 or TRBV6-3 with TRBJ2-4; D might be TRBD2 (6 bases). Trimming took off 0 bases at V and 3 bases at J, with 9 bases between the two ends. In germline, CDR1 is MNHEY, CDR2 SVGEGT. This CDR3 comprises 15 residues. The CDR3 nucleotides read TGTGCCAGCAGTTACTCCTTAGCGGTCAAAAACATTCAGTACTTC. Its protein is CASSYSLAVKNIQYF.

J is TRBJ2-3 and V is TRBV28; 9 nucleotides match TRBD2. V lost 8 bases, J lost 1 base, and 1 base stayed unmatched. Germline lookup yields CDR1 MDHEN and CDR2 SYDVKM. This CDR3 is built from 13 residues. The CDR3 sequence is CASERGGTDTQYF. The CDR3 DNA reads as TGTGCCAGCGAGCGGGGGGGCACAGATACGCAGTATTTT.

The chain couples TRBV28 to TRBJ1-1; D unclear. V lost 5 bases, J lost 7 bases, and 8 bases lay in between. The CDR3 is 11 residues long. Germline CDR1 is MDHEN and CDR2 is SYDVKM. For the CDR3, the DNA is TGTGCCAGCAGTCGCGCGTTTGAAGCTTTCTTT. This codes for CASSRAFEAFF. The full variable domain, its missing parts supplied by reference TRBV28 and TRBJ1-1, is DVKVTQSSRYLVKRTGEKVFLECVQDMDHENMFWYRQDPGLGLRLIYFSYDVKMKEKGDIPEGYSVSREKKERFSLILESASTNQTSMYLCASSRAFEAFFGQGTRLTVV.

J is TRBJ2-7 and V is TRBV23-1; perhaps TRBD1 as D (6 bases). TRBV23-1 carries the ORF label, with uncertain function. The ends were cut back, 2 bases at V and 7 bases at J, with 18 bases in the middle. The CDR3 extends over 15 amino acids. In DNA form, the CDR3 reads TGCGCCAGCAGTCAACGAAGGGGGAATTTGGGGGAGCAGTACGTC. Protein sequence: CASSQRRGNLGEQYV.

The chain combines TRBV6-5 with TRBJ2-5, with D perhaps TRBD1 (6 bases). Germline loops: CDR1 MNHEY, CDR2 SVGAGI. V was cut by 2 bases and J by 0 bases, with 13 bases left in between. The CDR3 contains 16 residues. The CDR3 nucleotides read TGTGCCAGCAGTTACCAAGGGGGTCCAGACCAAGAGACCCAGTACTTC. Encoded protein: CASSYQGGPDQETQYF.

The CDR3 sequence: CSVDADRGRKTQYF. The CDR3 DNA reads TGCAGCGTTGACGCGGACAGGGGGCGGAAGACCCAGTACTTC. This rearrangement joins TRBV29-1 to TRBJ2-5; 11 nucleotides align to TRBD1. CDR3 length: 14 amino acids. Per germline, CDR1 SQVTM and CDR2 ANQGSEA. With V trimmed by 3 bases and J by 6 bases, 6 bases remained unmatched.

This clone was recorded once. The genes are TRBV6-5 and TRBJ1-5; D may be TRBD1 (6 bases). Trimming stripped 6 bases from V and 0 bases from J, with 12 bases between. The CDR3 has 15 amino acids. Germline CDR1 MNHEY, CDR2 SVGAGI. CDR3 residues: CASRPTGYSNQPQHF. The CDR3 DNA sequence: TGTGCCAGCAGGCCGACAGGTTATAGCAATCAGCCCCAGCATTTT.

This clone has only one observation. The gene calls are TRBV7-2 and TRBJ2-1; no firm D call. CDR1 SGHTA and CDR2 FQGNSA come from the germline V gene. This CDR3 region has 16 residues. V gave up 2 bases and J gave up 0 bases, with 11 bases separating them. This CDR3 is CASSLNYESSYNEQFF. DNA of the CDR3: TGTGCCAGCAGCTTAAATTACGAGAGCTCCTACAATGAGCAGTTCTTC.

The chain combines TRBV3-1 (or the pseudogene TRBV3-2) with TRBJ1-6; no definite D call. Germline V lookup: CDR1 LGHDT, CDR2 YNNKEL (reference sequence). There are 14 residues in the CDR3. With 1 base removed from V and 6 bases from J, the gap between germline ends came to 7 bases. CDR3 sequence: CASSQGSVNSPLHF. DNA for the CDR3: TGTGCCAGCAGCCAAGGTTCAGTTAATTCACCCCTCCACTTT.

The V call is TRBV30, the J call TRBJ2-7, with D unresolved. V lost 2 bases to trimming and J lost 2 bases, with 7 bases between them. The V gene's germline CDR1 is GTSNPN and CDR2 SVGIG (reference sequence). The CDR3 runs to 12 residues. In DNA, the CDR3 is TGTGCCTGGAGTACGCTAGCCTACGAGCAGTACTTC. It codes for CAWSTLAYEQYF.

The gene calls are TRBV7-9 and TRBJ2-7; possibly TRBD1 for D (6 bases). The CDR3 is made up of 13 amino acids. CDR1 is SEHNR, CDR2 FQNEAQ, per germline (reference sequence). Trimming left V 5 bases short and J 6 bases short, with 14 bases between. The CDR3 nucleotides are TGTGCCAGCAGCCTCGGGACAATGTCCGAGCAGTACTTC. Encoded protein: CASSLGTMSEQYF.

The table lists this clone with a few counts. The V gene is TRBV19, the J gene TRBJ2-7; D uncertain. The ends were cut back, 6 bases at V and 6 bases at J, with 15 bases in the middle. This CDR3 spans 13 amino acids. Germline V gene sequence: CDR1 LNHDA, CDR2 SQIVND (reference sequence). The CDR3 bases are TGTGCCAGTAGCAGCGATCTAGGATCCGAGCAGTACTTC. This sequence encodes CASSSDLGSEQYF.